The text below deals with one T cell receptor beta chain. Its target is unknown. An end of the junction does not agree with germline; a read error may underlie this. Libraries were prepared by immunoSEQ multiplex PCR; TCRdb keeps only in-frame clonotypes and omits some of them. The table has 20,000 or so clones, less than 95% seen once. This entry comes from a study of OX40 agonist ivuxolimab in advanced cancers. CDR1 and CDR2 from the germline V gene are SGHVS and FNYEAQ. The CDR3 runs 16 residues. Findings and limits, study-wide: On average, a greater number of expanded clones characterised CD8+ T cells relative to CD4+.

This specimen was CD4+ or CD8+ T cells sorted from blood, taken in a trial of the OX40 agonist ivuxolimab. The sequence was obtained from an adult with an advanced solid tumor such as melanoma, head and neck, liver or kidney cancer. The chain is built from TRBV7-6 and TRBJ2-3, with 10 bases lining up with TRBD2. The CDR3 spells CASSLAGARGTDTQYF. In nucleotides, the CDR3 is TGTGCCAGCAGCCTAGCGGGAGCGCGGGGGACAGATACGCAGTATTTT.